These 15 T cell receptor beta chains share one sample of origin, sequenced in a study of T-cell memory formation after mild COVID-19. TCRdb analysed the 5' RACE reads with MiXCR anew, one entry per CDR3 protein. The sample lists 270,000 or so distinct CDR3 sequences, about a sixth seen once, with more than 20% in the top ten. The sample taken for sequencing was PBMCs or a T cell subset sorted from them (not recorded which). These receptors were collected from a young man who had mild COVID-19 (a few samples of this study predate the infection). Cell type and time point are not known.

A few counts support this clonotype. This sequence joins TRBV20-1 and TRBJ2-3, with TRBD2 identical over 8 bases. The CDR3 is made up of 16 amino acids. Per the germline V gene, CDR1 is DFQATT and CDR2 is SNEGSKA (reference sequence). Trimming took 2 bases from V and 1 from J; bases not matched to a gene: 8. This chain's CDR3 is CSARRSGGGRTDTQYF. CDR3 DNA sequence: TGCAGTGCTAGACGATCGGGAGGGGGGCGCACAGATACGCAGTATTTT.

This clonotype showed up many times. The gene calls are TRBV20-1 and TRBJ1-2; 7 bases are shared with TRBD1. V lost 5 bases to trimming and J lost 4 bases; unmatched junction nucleotides: 7. CDR3 length: 13 residues. CDR1 DFQATT and CDR2 SNEGSKA come from the germline V gene (reference sequence). Here the CDR3 reads CSAPDRDLYGYTF. DNA for the CDR3: TGCAGTGCTCCCGACAGGGACCTCTATGGCTACACCTTC.

The rearrangement links TRBV7-9 to TRBJ2-7; 9 bases line up with TRBD1. Trimming took 5 bases from V and 4 from J; bases not matched to a gene: 9. Germline-derived CDR1 and CDR2 are SEHNR and FQNEAQ (reference sequence). This CDR3 has 15 amino acids. The CDR3 spells CASSRPPGQGYEQYF. The CDR3 DNA sequence: TGTGCCAGCAGCCGACCGCCGGGACAGGGATACGAGCAGTACTTC. The complete variable domain, with remaining parts taken from reference TRBV7-9 and TRBJ2-7, reads DTGVSQNPRHKITKRGQNVTFRCDPISEHNRLYWYRQTLGQGPEFLTYFQNEAQLEKSRLLSDRFSAERPKGSFSTLEIQRTEQGDSAMYLCASSRPPGQGYEQYFGPGTRLTVT.

This clonotype was counted a few times. The rearrangement uses TRBV4-1 and TRBJ1-2, with 10 bases that match TRBD1. The CDR3 is made up of 16 amino acids. Trimming cost V 3 bases and J 4 bases; bases outside gene matches: 8. Per the germline V gene, CDR1 is MGHRA and CDR2 is YSYEKL. CDR3 in amino acids: CASSHDPGQGSYGYTF. CDR3 coding DNA: TGCGCCAGCAGCCACGACCCGGGACAGGGGTCCTATGGCTACACCTTC.

The sample holds a few counts of this clonotype. V and J are TRBV11-2 and TRBJ1-1, with TRBD1 identical over 9 bases. The V and J ends lost 1 base and 8 bases, in that order; junction bases with no gene match: 5. The CDR3 loop spans 14 amino acids. Looked up from germline, CDR1 is SGHAT and CDR2 is FQNNGV. CDR3 nucleotides: TGTGCCAGCAGCTTAGCGGGAGGACAGGGGGAAGCTTTCTTT. It codes for CASSLAGGQGEAFF.

This clonotype was picked up a small number of times. The chain has TRBV12-3 or TRBV12-4 and TRBJ2-1; maybe TRBD2 (6 bases). The V gene lost 5 bases and the J gene lost 7 bases, with 12 bases spanning the gap. The CDR3 contains 13 residues. The CDR3 DNA reads as TGTGCCAGCAGTCGGGACTGGACTAATGAGCAGTTCTTC. This translates into CASSRDWTNEQFF.

The chain recombines TRBV12-3 or TRBV12-4 with TRBJ2-3; D is tentatively TRBD1 or TRBD2 (5 bases each). This CDR3 has 17 amino acids. V shed 4 bases and J shed 2 bases, with 19 bases lying between them. CDR3 nucleotide sequence: TGTGCCAGCAGTTCCTCGGACGGGACCATGACCACAGATACGCAGTATTTT. Translation gives CASSSSDGTMTTDTQYF.

This clonotype was seen many times. The chain carries TRBV7-2 and TRBJ2-3, with a weak D call TRBD2 (6 bases). The CDR3 runs to 16 residues. Trimming shortened V by 2 bases and J by 5 bases, and 17 bases separated the two germline ends. Germline loops: CDR1 SGHTA, CDR2 FQGNSA. The CDR3 reads CASSLIGDSPLDTQYF. The CDR3 DNA follows: TGTGCCAGCAGCTTAATCGGGGACTCCCCGTTAGATACGCAGTATTTT.

A few counts support this clonotype. The chain has TRBV3-1 and TRBJ2-3; D not resolved. Germline CDR1 LGHDT, CDR2 YNNKEL (reference sequence). The germline V and J ends were trimmed by 0 bases and 7 bases, with 11 bases remaining between them. The CDR3 is made up of 14 amino acids. DNA of the CDR3: TGTGCCAGCAGCCAAGATTTATCGGTGAATACGCAGTATTTT. It is translated as CASSQDLSVNTQYF.

The chain carries TRBV7-6 and TRBJ2-5; D possibly corresponds to TRBD2 (7 bases). This CDR3 has 14 residues. Between the trimmed V and J ends, which lost 5 bases and 2 bases, there was a span of 12 bases. Germline CDR1 is SGHVS and CDR2 is FNYEAQ. CDR3 sequence reads: CASSPGGAQETQYF. CDR3 bases: TGTGCCAGCAGCCCTGGGGGGGCGCAAGAGACCCAGTACTTC.

This clonotype was counted between two and nine times. The V and J genes are TRBV9 and TRBJ2-3; TRBD1 might be the D (6 bases). V lost 0 bases and J lost 0, with 8 bases in between. The CDR3 has 15 residues. CDR1 and CDR2 (germline): SGDLS, YYNGEE. The CDR3 coding sequence is TGTGCCAGCAGCGTAGCAGGGGAGAGCACAGATACGCAGTATTTT. Translation: CASSVAGESTDTQYF. The variable domain in full, completed from reference TRBV9 and TRBJ2-3, reads DSGVTQTPKHLITATGQRVTLRCSPRSGDLSVYWYQQSLDQGLQFLIQYYNGEERAKGNILERFSAQQFPDLHSELNLSSLELGDSALYFCASSVAGESTDTQYFGPGTRLTVL.

In its sample, this clonotype was seen a few times. The chain is built from TRBV5-4 and TRBJ2-7; a possible D gene is TRBD1 (9 bases). Trimming shortened V by 4 bases and J by 5 bases, and 19 bases separated the two germline ends. This CDR3 contains 15 residues. The V gene's germline CDR1 is SGHNT and CDR2 YYREEE (reference sequence). CDR3 sequence: CASSPGGTGPNEQYV. Written as DNA, the CDR3 is TGTGCCAGCAGCCCGGGGGGGACAGGGCCCAACGAGCAGTACGTC.

The V gene is TRBV14, the J gene TRBJ2-2, with D perhaps TRBD2 (6 bases). This CDR3 has 15 amino acids. V lost 0 bases and J 5 bases, leaving 10 bases between the germline ends. Germline lookup yields CDR1 SGHDN and CDR2 FVKESK. The CDR3: CASSQEIRGTGELFF. Here the CDR3 DNA reads TGTGCCAGCAGCCAAGAAATACGGGGGACCGGGGAGCTGTTTTTT.

In this sample, this clonotype turned up a few times. This chain joins TRBV7-2 and TRBJ2-3; unclear D gene. V lost 4 bases to trimming and J lost 2 bases, with 13 bases between them. Germline V gene lookup returns CDR1 SGHTA and CDR2 FQGNSA. The CDR3 is 15 residues long. As DNA, the CDR3 is TGTGCCAGCAGCTACCTCGTCAGCAACACAGATACGCAGTATTTT. This encodes CASSYLVSNTDTQYF.

This clonotype was counted only a few times. CDR3 coding DNA: TGTGCCAGCTCTACAGGTTCGGGGTTCGGAGATACGCAGTATTTT. Translating gives CASSTGSGFGDTQYF. The V call is TRBV9, the J call TRBJ2-3; D could derive from TRBD1 or TRBD2 (5 bases each). The CDR3 extends over 15 amino acids. CDR1 SGDLS and CDR2 YYNGEE come from the germline V gene. V was clipped by 7 bases and J by 5 bases, with 20 bases between them.